The next 16 T cell receptor beta chains were all read from a single sample in a study of post-analysis software for immune sequencing data. Study-level points and caveats: There were about 5 TRBV segments more frequent in patients than controls, and TRBV5-6, TRBV5-1 and TRBV20-1 were among them.

Carried by the TCR beta cDNA libraries were unique molecular identifiers. TCRdb reprocessed the PCR reads with MiXCR, giving one entry per CDR3 protein. The data show about 540,000 distinct CDR3 sequences, around 34% seen once. No cognate antigen is known for these TCRs. Sequencing was performed on blood. These TCRs come from a girl under 18 with multiple sclerosis.

The chain recombines TRBV5-8 with TRBJ2-7, with D possibly matching TRBD2 (5 bases). This CDR3 comprises 16 residues. CDR1 and CDR2 (germline): SGHTS, YDEGEE. V was trimmed by 7 bases and J by 0 bases, leaving 20 bases between them. CDR3 bases: TGTGCCAGCTCAACGGCGGGTAGCCCTATCTCCTACGAGCAGTACTTC. Encoded protein: CASSTAGSPISYEQYF.

The gene calls are TRBV11-1 and TRBJ1-2; 8 nucleotides match TRBD1. J gave up 4 bases and V 5 bases, and 3 bases lay outside the gene matches. Germline lookup yields CDR1 SGHAT and CDR2 FQDESV (reference sequence). The CDR3 is 13 residues long. The CDR3 DNA reads TGTGCCAGCAGCGTGGACAGGGCCTATGGCTACACCTTC. Protein sequence: CASSVDRAYGYTF.

The rearrangement links TRBV5-4 to TRBJ1-6, with D uncertain. Trimming stripped 4 bases from V and 7 bases from J, with 15 bases between. The germline V gene has CDR1 SGHNT and CDR2 YYREEE (reference sequence). The CDR3 is made up of 15 amino acids. CDR3 coding DNA: TGTGCCAGCAGCCTCATCCCTATTCGGAATTCACCCCTCCACTTT. Amino acid sequence: CASSLIPIRNSPLHF.

The chain combines TRBV5-1 with TRBJ2-1; 10 bases map to TRBD2. Germline trimming cut 0 bases from V and 7 bases from J; bases unmatched to any gene: 7. The CDR3 length is 16 residues. Germline V CDR1 and CDR2: SGHRS, YFSETQ. CDR3 sequence: CASSLGPGLARNEQFF. CDR3 DNA: TGCGCCAGCAGCTTGGGCCCGGGACTAGCGCGGAATGAGCAGTTCTTC. The variable domain in full, completed from reference TRBV5-1 and TRBJ2-1, reads KAGVTQTPRYLIKTRGQQVTLSCSPISGHRSVSWYQQTPGQGLQFLFEYFSETQRNKGNFPGRFSGRQFSNSRSEMNVSTLELGDSALYLCASSLGPGLARNEQFFGPGTRLTVL.

This chain joins TRBV12-3 or TRBV12-4 and TRBJ1-5, with 9 positions matching TRBD1. J lost 2 bases, V lost 4 bases, and 6 bases had no gene match. This CDR3 has 16 amino acids. Here the CDR3 reads CASSSWGQGGNQPQHF. The CDR3 DNA reads as TGTGCCAGCAGTTCCTGGGGACAGGGTGGCAATCAGCCCCAGCATTTT.

There are many counts of this clonotype. V usage is TRBV10-3 and J usage is TRBJ2-3; maybe TRBD1 (6 bases). The V and J ends lost 2 bases and 0 bases respectively, with 6 bases between them. Germline V gene lookup returns CDR1 ENHRY and CDR2 SYGVKD. The CDR3 covers 14 residues. CDR3 amino acids: CAISEGQSTDTQYF. CDR3 DNA sequence: TGTGCCATCAGTGAGGGACAGAGCACAGATACGCAGTATTTT.

CDR3 DNA sequence: TGTGCCAGCAGTGGCTGGGACAGCCCTCAAGGCTACACCTTC. Protein product: CASSGWDSPQGYTF. V and J are TRBV6-5 and TRBJ1-2, with TRBD1 matching 7 bases. The V and J ends lost 5 bases and 8 bases, in that order; junction bases with no gene match: 11. This CDR3 contains 14 residues. The germline V gene has CDR1 MNHEY and CDR2 SVGAGI.

The chain carries TRBV24-1 and TRBJ2-2; D may match TRBD1 or TRBD2 (5 bases each). This CDR3 contains 17 residues. The germline CDR1 and CDR2 sequences are KGHDR and SFDVKD. V lost 4 bases and J 0 bases, leaving 14 bases between the germline ends. CDR3 amino acids: CATSDPGTRTNTGELFF. The CDR3 coding sequence is TGTGCCACCAGTGACCCGGGGACGAGGACGAACACCGGGGAGCTGTTTTTT.

The rearrangement uses TRBV5-1 and TRBJ2-1; either TRBD1 or TRBD2 may supply D (6 bases each). V lost 6 bases and J 7 bases, leaving 17 bases between the germline ends. Germline lookup yields CDR1 SGHRS and CDR2 YFSETQ. The CDR3 sequence is 14 residues long. The CDR3 region is CASTINGGVNEQFF. The CDR3 DNA is TGCGCCAGCACCATAAACGGGGGCGTAAATGAGCAGTTCTTC. Full variable domain (rest looked up from reference TRBV5-1 and TRBJ2-1): KAGVTQTPRYLIKTRGQQVTLSCSPISGHRSVSWYQQTPGQGLQFLFEYFSETQRNKGNFPGRFSGRQFSNSRSEMNVSTLELGDSALYLCASTINGGVNEQFFGPGTRLTVL.

This sequence joins TRBV29-1 and TRBJ2-5; 10 nucleotides line up with TRBD2. This CDR3 is 13 amino acids long. The germline V gene encodes CDR1 SQVTM and CDR2 ANQGSEA. Trimming at V came to 3 bases and at J to 5 bases, leaving 3 bases not matched to a gene. Here the CDR3 DNA reads TGCAGCGTTGAGGGGACTAGCGCCGAGACCCAGTACTTC. This gives the protein CSVEGTSAETQYF.

CDR3 sequence reads: CASSSTGTSYGYTF. In DNA form, the CDR3 reads TGCGCCAGCAGCTCCACAGGGACGAGCTATGGCTACACCTTC. The gene calls are TRBV5-1 and TRBJ1-2; D may be TRBD1 (6 bases). V lost 3 bases and J lost 4, with 13 bases in between. Germline values: CDR1 SGHRS, CDR2 YFSETQ. The CDR3 covers 14 residues.

The V call is TRBV7-9, the J call TRBJ1-2; D gene unclear. V lost 2 bases to trimming and J lost 8 bases, with 18 bases between them. The CDR3 totals 15 residues. Germline CDR1 and CDR2: SEHNR and FQNEAQ (reference sequence). The CDR3 DNA reads TGTGCCAGCAGCTTATTGAGTATCTTCGGAAGGGGCTACACCTTC. Amino acids: CASSLLSIFGRGYTF.

The rearrangement uses TRBV6-1 and TRBJ2-6; D call uncertain. The CDR3 runs to 15 residues. V was shortened by 3 bases and J by 0 bases, with 6 bases between the two germline ends. Germline V gene sequence: CDR1 MNHNS, CDR2 SASEGT. The CDR3 sequence: CASSDRRSGANVLTF. The CDR3, as DNA: TGTGCCAGCAGTGACCGGCGCTCTGGGGCCAACGTCCTGACTTTC.

In its sample, this clonotype was seen a few times. Relative to the germline gene, one junction end is altered; a read error may explain this. The chain has TRBV7-7 and TRBJ2-5, with 7 bases identical to TRBD1. CDR3 length: 14 residues. Germline loops: CDR1 SSHAT, CDR2 FNYEAQ (reference sequence). The CDR3 sequence: CASSSDRFKETQYF. For the CDR3, the DNA is TGTGCTAGCAGCTCGGACAGGTTTAAAGAGACCCAGTACTTC.

This clonotype was observed a handful of times. The CDR3 bases are TGTGCCAGCAGTTTCACCAGCAATCAGCCCCAGCATTTT. This gives the protein CASSFTSNQPQHF. The gene calls are TRBV28 and TRBJ1-5; D remains unclear. Looked up from germline, CDR1 is MDHEN and CDR2 is SYDVKM. V was pared by 3 bases and J by 1 base, with 4 bases between. This CDR3 region has 13 residues.

The V gene is TRBV7-2, the J gene TRBJ2-5; tentatively, D is TRBD2 (6 bases). Germline values: CDR1 SGHTA, CDR2 FQGNSA. The V and J ends lost 1 base and 7 bases respectively, with 10 bases between them. The CDR3 runs to 13 residues. In DNA, the CDR3 is TGTGCCAGCAGCTTAGACCAGGGAGGGACCCAGTACTTC. Amino acids: CASSLDQGGTQYF.